These 4 T cell receptor beta chains share one sample of origin, sequenced in a study of T cells in Graves' hyperthyroidism and ophthalmopathy. Authors of the study amplified TCR beta CDR3 regions from RNA transcripts. TCR CDR3 underwent first-round RT-PCR with the HTBI primer set. TCRdb re-called the multiplex PCR reads through MiXCR, storing one row per CDR3 protein. Seen here are more than 350,000 distinct CDR3 sequences, about 16% observed once, and the top ten hold about 20%. Sequencing input: blood. The origin of the receptors is a woman aged 55-69 years with Graves' ophthalmopathy.

This clonotype was seen ten or more times. This sequence joins TRBV29-1 and TRBJ2-1, with D possibly matching TRBD2 (5 bases). V was trimmed by 6 bases and J by 9 bases, leaving 15 bases between them. The CDR3 loop spans 12 amino acids. CDR1 is SQVTM and CDR2 is ANQGSEA in the germline V gene. The CDR3 loop is CSVTRFVSEQFF. CDR3 sequence (DNA): TGCAGCGTAACTAGGTTCGTTAGTGAGCAGTTCTTC.

The V call is TRBV28, the J call TRBJ2-2; no reliable D call. Germline lookup yields CDR1 MDHEN and CDR2 SYDVKM. This CDR3 comprises 13 residues. The V and J ends lost 6 bases and 3 bases respectively, with 8 bases between them. CDR3 in DNA: TGTGCCAGCAGCATCTATGACACCGGGGAGCTGTTTTTT. Translated: CASSIYDTGELFF. Supplemented by reference TRBV28 and TRBJ2-2, the full variable domain reads DVKVTQSSRYLVKRTGEKVFLECVQDMDHENMFWYRQDPGLGLRLIYFSYDVKMKEKGDIPEGYSVSREKKERFSLILESASTNQTSMYLCASSIYDTGELFFGEGSRLTVL.

This clonotype appeared many times. The chain links TRBV18 to TRBJ2-7; D is perhaps TRBD2 (5 bases). Per the germline V gene, CDR1 is KGHSH and CDR2 is LQKENI. This CDR3 is built from 12 residues. Trimming shortened V by 3 bases and J by 3 bases, and 6 bases separated the two germline ends. Here the CDR3 reads CASSPEGYEQYF. The CDR3 nucleotides are TGTGCCAGCTCACCTGAGGGCTACGAGCAGTACTTC.

This clonotype appeared a few times. This chain connects TRBV10-1 to TRBJ2-6, with unresolved D. The length of the CDR3 is 14 residues. The V gene lost 4 bases and the J gene lost 4 bases, with 8 bases spanning the gap. Germline lookup yields CDR1 WNHNN and CDR2 SYGVQD (reference sequence). CDR3 DNA: TGCGCCAGCAGTGCCGGGTCCGGGGCCAACGTCCTGACTTTC. Translation: CASSAGSGANVLTF.